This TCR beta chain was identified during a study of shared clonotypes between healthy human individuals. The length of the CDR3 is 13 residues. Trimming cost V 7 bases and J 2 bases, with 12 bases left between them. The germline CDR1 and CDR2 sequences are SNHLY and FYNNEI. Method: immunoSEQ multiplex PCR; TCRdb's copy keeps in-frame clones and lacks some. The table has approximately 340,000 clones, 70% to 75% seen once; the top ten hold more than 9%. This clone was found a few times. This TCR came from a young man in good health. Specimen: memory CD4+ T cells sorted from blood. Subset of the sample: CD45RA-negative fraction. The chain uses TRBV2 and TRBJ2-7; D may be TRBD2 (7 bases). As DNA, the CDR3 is TGTGCCAGCAAGGGGGAGGGGGCCTACGAGCAGTACTTC. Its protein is CASKGEGAYEQYF.